This T cell receptor beta chain was observed in a study of cytomegalovirus exposure and HLA in healthy donors. Study-level background: Early release data held some 79 million unique TCRs from HLA-typed donors.

The germline V gene has CDR1 SGHRS and CDR2 YFSETQ. The CDR3 length is 16 residues. V was cut by 0 bases and J by 1 base, with 13 bases left in between. Study observations and caveats: Cytomegalovirus-associated TCR beta chains were listed, numbering over 150.

Turning to this clone: Antigen: not known.

PCR used 60 Vbeta primers and 13 Jbeta primers. Method: immunoSEQ multiplex PCR; TCRdb's copy keeps in-frame clones and lacks some. The table shows about 160,000 clones, with about 85% occurring only once. The chain combines TRBV5-1 with TRBJ2-5; D not certain. The sequenced material came from PBMCs. The TCR comes from a man between 18 and 35 years old in good health and CMV-seropositive. CDR3 nucleotide sequence: TGCGCCAGCAGCTTGGCCCCCCCTCGAGGCCAAGAGACCCAGTACTTC. This codes for CASSLAPPRGQETQYF. Combining the CDR3 with reference TRBV5-1 and TRBJ2-5 gives the whole variable domain KAGVTQTPRYLIKTRGQQVTLSCSPISGHRSVSWYQQTPGQGLQFLFEYFSETQRNKGNFPGRFSGRQFSNSRSEMNVSTLELGDSALYLCASSLAPPRGQETQYFGPGTRLLVL.